Listed here is a single TCR beta chain. CDR1 is ENHRY and CDR2 is SYGVKD in the germline V gene. The CDR3 extends over 15 amino acids. V was pared by 2 bases and J by 5 bases, with 10 bases between. Clones were read by immunoSEQ multiplex PCR, and TCRdb kept only the in-frame ones, dropping some. The sample has more than 200,000 clones; just over 85% are singletons. The record originates from a study of blood T cell repertoires in COVID-19. At the level of the study: Donors in the United States, Italy and Spain gave samples during acute or convalescent COVID-19. T cells, B-cell-depleted T cells, or PBMCs provided the cDNA or gDNA that served as material.

This TCR was recovered from a man at least 80 years old with acute or convalescent COVID-19. The chain employs TRBV10-3 and TRBJ1-6, with a tentative D call TRBD1 (6 bases). The source material was peripheral blood. In nucleotides, the CDR3 is TGTGCCATCAGTGAGAGGGACAACGATAATTCACCCCTCCACTTT. Translation: CAISERDNDNSPLHF.